Sequencing of this TCR beta chain was carried out in a study of cytomegalovirus exposure and HLA in healthy donors. Germline CDR1 and CDR2: MNHNS and SASEGT. This CDR3 region has 14 residues. V gave up 2 bases and J gave up 4 bases; unmatched junction bases: 2. Primers for the PCR totalled 60 Vbeta and 13 Jbeta. The method was immunoSEQ multiplex PCR; TCRdb's version includes in-frame clones alone and lacks a portion of them. The sample consists of 95,000 to 150,000 clones, around three fifths of them appearing once. The V and J genes are TRBV6-1 and TRBJ2-5; 9 bases are a match to TRBD1. The origin of this receptor is a woman between 40 and 55 years old in good health and CMV-seropositive. Sequenced material: PBMCs. This CDR3 reads CASSEMGQGETQYF. For the CDR3, the DNA is TGTGCCAGCAGTGAAATGGGACAGGGAGAGACCCAGTACTTC.